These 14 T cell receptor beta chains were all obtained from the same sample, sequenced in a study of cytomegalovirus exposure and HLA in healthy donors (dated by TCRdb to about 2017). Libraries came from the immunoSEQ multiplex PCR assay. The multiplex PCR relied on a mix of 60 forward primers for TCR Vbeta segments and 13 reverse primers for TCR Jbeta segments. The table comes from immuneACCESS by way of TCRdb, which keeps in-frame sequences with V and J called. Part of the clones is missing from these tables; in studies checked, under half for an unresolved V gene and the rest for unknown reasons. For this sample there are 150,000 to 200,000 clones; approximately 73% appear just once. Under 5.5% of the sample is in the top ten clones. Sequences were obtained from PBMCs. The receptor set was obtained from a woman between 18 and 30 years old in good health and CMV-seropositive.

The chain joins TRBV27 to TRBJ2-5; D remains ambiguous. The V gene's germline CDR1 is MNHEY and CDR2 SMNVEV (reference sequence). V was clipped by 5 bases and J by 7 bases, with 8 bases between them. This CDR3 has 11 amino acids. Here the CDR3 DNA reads TGTGCCAGCAGTACCTCCGGGACCCAGTACTTC. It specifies CASSTSGTQYF.

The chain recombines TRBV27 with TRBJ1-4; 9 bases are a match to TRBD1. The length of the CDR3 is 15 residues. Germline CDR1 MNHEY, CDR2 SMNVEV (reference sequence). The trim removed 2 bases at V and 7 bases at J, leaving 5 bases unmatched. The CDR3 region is CASSLGGTGSEKLFF. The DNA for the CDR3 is TGTGCCAGCAGTTTAGGTGGGACAGGGAGTGAAAAACTGTTTTTT. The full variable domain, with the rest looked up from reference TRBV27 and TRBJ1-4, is EAQVTQNPRYLITVTGKKLTVTCSQNMNHEYMSWYRQDPGLGLRQIYYSMNVEVTDKGDVPEGYKVSRKEKRNFPLILESPSPNQTSLYFCASSLGGTGSEKLFFGSGTQLSVL.

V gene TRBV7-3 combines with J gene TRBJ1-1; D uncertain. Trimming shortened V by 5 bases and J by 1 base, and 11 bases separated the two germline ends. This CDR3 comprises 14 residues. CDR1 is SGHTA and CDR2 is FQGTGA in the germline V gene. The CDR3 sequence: CASSTSTGNTEAFF. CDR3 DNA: TGTGCCAGCAGCACCTCGACTGGGAACACTGAAGCTTTCTTT. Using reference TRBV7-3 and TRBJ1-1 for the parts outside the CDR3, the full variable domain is GAGVSQTPSNKVTEKGKYVELRCDPISGHTALYWYRQSLGQGPEFLIYFQGTGAADDSGLPNDRFFAVRPEGSVSTLKIQRTERGDSAVYLCASSTSTGNTEAFFGQGTRLTVV.

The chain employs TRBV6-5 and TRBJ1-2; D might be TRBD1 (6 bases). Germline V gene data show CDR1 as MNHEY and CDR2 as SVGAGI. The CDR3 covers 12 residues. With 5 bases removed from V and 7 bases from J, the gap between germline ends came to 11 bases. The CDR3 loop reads CASSNRVGGYTF. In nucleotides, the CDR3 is TGTGCCAGCAGTAACAGGGTTGGTGGCTACACCTTC.

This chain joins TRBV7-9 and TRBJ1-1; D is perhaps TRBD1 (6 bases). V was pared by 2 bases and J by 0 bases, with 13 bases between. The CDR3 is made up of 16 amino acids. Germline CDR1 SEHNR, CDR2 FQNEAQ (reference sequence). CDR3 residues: CASSLLGGQVNTEAFF. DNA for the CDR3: TGTGCCAGCAGCTTATTAGGGGGACAAGTGAACACTGAAGCTTTCTTT.

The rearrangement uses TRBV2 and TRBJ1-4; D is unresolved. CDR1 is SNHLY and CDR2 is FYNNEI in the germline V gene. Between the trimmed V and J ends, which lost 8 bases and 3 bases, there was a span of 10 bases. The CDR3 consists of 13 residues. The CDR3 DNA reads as TGTGCCAGCCAAAGTGGGCCTAATGAAAAACTGTTTTTT. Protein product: CASQSGPNEKLFF. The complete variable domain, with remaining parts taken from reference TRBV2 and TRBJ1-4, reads EPEVTQTPSHQVTQMGQEVILRCVPISNHLYFYWYRQILGQKVEFLVSFYNNEISEKSEIFDDQFSVERPDGSNFTLKIRSTKLEDSAMYFCASQSGPNEKLFFGSGTQLSVL.

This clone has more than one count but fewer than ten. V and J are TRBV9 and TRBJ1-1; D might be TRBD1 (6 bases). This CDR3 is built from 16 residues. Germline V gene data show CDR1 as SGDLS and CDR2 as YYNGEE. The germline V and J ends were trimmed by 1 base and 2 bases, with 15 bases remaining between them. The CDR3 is CASSVIGQPLNTEAFF. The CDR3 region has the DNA TGTGCCAGCAGCGTAATAGGACAGCCATTAAACACTGAAGCTTTCTTT.

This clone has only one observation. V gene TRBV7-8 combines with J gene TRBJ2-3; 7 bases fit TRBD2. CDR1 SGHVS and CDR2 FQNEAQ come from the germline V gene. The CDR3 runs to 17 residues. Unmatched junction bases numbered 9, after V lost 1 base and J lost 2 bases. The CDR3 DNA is TGTGCCAGCAGCTTAGTTGTAGCGGGTCTATACACAGATACGCAGTATTTT. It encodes CASSLVVAGLYTDTQYF.

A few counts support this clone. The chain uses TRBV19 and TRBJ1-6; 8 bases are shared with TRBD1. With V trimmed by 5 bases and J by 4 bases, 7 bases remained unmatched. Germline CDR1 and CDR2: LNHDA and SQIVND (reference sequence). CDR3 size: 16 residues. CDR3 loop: CASSGPGTGYNSPLHF. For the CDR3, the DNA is TGTGCCAGTAGTGGCCCCGGGACAGGTTATAATTCACCCCTCCACTTT.

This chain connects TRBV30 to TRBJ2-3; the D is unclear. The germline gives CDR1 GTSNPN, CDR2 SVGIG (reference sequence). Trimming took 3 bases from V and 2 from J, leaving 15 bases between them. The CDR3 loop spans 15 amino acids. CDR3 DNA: TGTGCCTGGAGGAGTAGGAGAGAGCTCACAGATACGCAGTATTTT. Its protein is CAWRSRRELTDTQYF.

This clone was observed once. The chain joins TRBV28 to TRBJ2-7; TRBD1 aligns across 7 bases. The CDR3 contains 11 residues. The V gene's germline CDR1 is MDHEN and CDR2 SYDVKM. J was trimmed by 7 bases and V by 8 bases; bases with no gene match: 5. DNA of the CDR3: TGTGCCAGCTATGACAGGGAGGAGCAGTACTTC. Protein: CASYDREEQYF.

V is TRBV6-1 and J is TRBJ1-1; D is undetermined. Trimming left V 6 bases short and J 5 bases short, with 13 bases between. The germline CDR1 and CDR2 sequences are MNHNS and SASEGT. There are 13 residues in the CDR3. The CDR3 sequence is CASRSPLETEAFF. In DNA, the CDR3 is TGTGCCAGCAGGTCTCCGTTGGAGACTGAAGCTTTCTTT.

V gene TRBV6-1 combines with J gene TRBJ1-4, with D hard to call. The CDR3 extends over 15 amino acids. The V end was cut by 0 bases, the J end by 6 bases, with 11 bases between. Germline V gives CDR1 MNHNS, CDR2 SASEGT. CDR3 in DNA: TGTGCCAGCAGTGAAGCTTGGGAGGGTTATGAAAAACTGTTTTTT. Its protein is CASSEAWEGYEKLFF.

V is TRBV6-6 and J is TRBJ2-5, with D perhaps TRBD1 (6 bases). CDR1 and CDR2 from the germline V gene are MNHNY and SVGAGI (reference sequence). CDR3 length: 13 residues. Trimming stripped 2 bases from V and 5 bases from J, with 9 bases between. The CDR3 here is CASSYGGRETQYF. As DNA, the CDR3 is TGTGCCAGCAGTTACGGGGGCCGGGAGACCCAGTACTTC.